A selection of T cell receptor beta chains follows, all from one sample in a study of cytomegalovirus exposure and HLA in healthy donors. Generated by immunoSEQ multiplex PCR, the TCRdb table keeps only in-frame clones and is missing some. The data show some 160,000 clones, with 55% to 85% seen just once and approximately 2.1% held by the top ten. Sequenced input: PBMCs. The receptor source for this set is a man aged 35 to 55 in good health and CMV-seronegative. The CDR3 runs from the conserved cysteine through the conserved F or W. Fields, in order: V gene, J gene, D gene, clone size, CDR3 DNA, CDR3 protein. The D gene is left open where the match is weak. Not every row has a clone size; where given, it reads once, few, many or a size class.

v_gene: TRBV23-1
j_gene: TRBJ1-5
d_gene: TRBD1
abundance: NA
CDR3nt: TGCGCCAGCAGTCCGACCCGGGACAGGGGGCTAAATCAGCCCCAGCATTTT
CDR3aa: CASSPTRDRGLNQPQHF

v_gene: TRBV6-6
j_gene: TRBJ1-5
d_gene: TRBD1
abundance: few
CDR3nt: TGTGCCAGCAGTCAGGACAGGGGCCGGCAGCCCCAGCATTTT
CDR3aa: CASSQDRGRQPQHF

v_gene: TRBV6-5
j_gene: TRBJ1-2
d_gene: TRBD1
abundance: NA
CDR3nt: TGTGCCAGCAGACAACAGGGGGCGGACTATGGCTACACCTTC
CDR3aa: CASRQQGADYGYTF

v_gene: TRBV27
j_gene: TRBJ2-1
d_gene: TRBD2
abundance: NA
CDR3nt: TGTGCCAGCAGTTTACAACTAGCGGGAATCAATGAGCAGTTCTTC
CDR3aa: CASSLQLAGINEQFF

v_gene: TRBV13
j_gene: TRBJ2-3
d_gene: NA
abundance: NA
CDR3nt: TGTGCCAGCAGCTTAGGTCAGTCCTCGTCCGTCACAGATACGCAGTATTTT
CDR3aa: CASSLGQSSSVTDTQYF

v_gene: TRBV7-6
j_gene: TRBJ2-2
d_gene: NA
abundance: once
CDR3nt: TGTGCCAGCAGCTTCGCCGGGGAGCTGTTTTTT
CDR3aa: CASSFAGELFF

v_gene: TRBV2
j_gene: TRBJ2-3
d_gene: NA
abundance: NA
CDR3nt: TGTGCCAGCACCGAACTGGCGGGGGCCCATAGCACAGATACGCAGTATTTT
CDR3aa: CASTELAGAHSTDTQYF

v_gene: TRBV19
j_gene: TRBJ1-2
d_gene: TRBD1
abundance: NA
CDR3nt: TGTGCCAGTAGTATCCAGGGGGCGGACTATGGCTACACCTTC
CDR3aa: CASSIQGADYGYTF

v_gene: TRBV27
j_gene: TRBJ2-3
d_gene: NA
abundance: NA
CDR3nt: TGTGCCTCAATGACCAGGGCCGCGGCCACAGATACGCAGTATTTT
CDR3aa: CASMTRAAATDTQYF

v_gene: TRBV25-1
j_gene: TRBJ1-1
d_gene: NA
abundance: NA
CDR3nt: TGTGCCAGCAGTGAATGGGCAGGGGAGAACACTGAAGCTTTCTTT
CDR3aa: CASSEWAGENTEAFF

v_gene: TRBV29-1
j_gene: TRBJ2-5
d_gene: TRBD1
abundance: NA
CDR3nt: TGCAGCGTTGGGGGTTGGGCAGGGGGCAAAGAGACCCAGTACTTC
CDR3aa: CSVGGWAGGKETQYF

v_gene: TRBV9
j_gene: TRBJ1-2
d_gene: NA
abundance: NA
CDR3nt: TGTGCCAGCAGCCAGGGACACGGGAACTATGGCTACACCTTC
CDR3aa: CASSQGHGNYGYTF

v_gene: TRBV5-1
j_gene: TRBJ2-3
d_gene: NA
abundance: NA
CDR3nt: TGCGCCAGCAGCTTGAGGAGGGTTTGGCCCGGGGCGCAGTATTTT
CDR3aa: CASSLRRVWPGAQYF

v_gene: TRBV7-6
j_gene: TRBJ2-7
d_gene: NA
abundance: NA
CDR3nt: TGTGCCAGCAGCCTGGGGGGGACAGGATCCTACGAGCAGTACTTC
CDR3aa: CASSLGGTGSYEQYF

v_gene: TRBV7-9
j_gene: TRBJ2-1
d_gene: NA
abundance: NA
CDR3nt: TGTGCCAGCAGCCGAAAGACTCCTTTGAGATGGTACAATGAGCAGTTCTTC
CDR3aa: CASSRKTPLRWYNEQFF

v_gene: TRBV5-1
j_gene: TRBJ2-6
d_gene: NA
abundance: NA
CDR3nt: TGCGCCAGCAGCCTACCGACGGGGAGGGGGGCCAACGTCCTGACTTTC
CDR3aa: CASSLPTGRGANVLTF

v_gene: TRBV6-5
j_gene: TRBJ1-2
d_gene: NA
abundance: NA
CDR3nt: TGTGCCAGCAGTCCAGGACAGTCCAACTATGGCTACACCTTC
CDR3aa: CASSPGQSNYGYTF

v_gene: TRBV6-1
j_gene: TRBJ1-5
d_gene: NA
abundance: few
CDR3nt: TGTGCCAGCAGTGAAGGCTGGGGGCCTGGTCAGCCCCAGCATTTT
CDR3aa: CASSEGWGPGQPQHF